The clone carrying this T cell receptor (beta chain) was recorded a few times. Its antigen is unidentified. This record comes from a study of shared clonotypes between healthy human individuals. Assay execution took place at the deep level. The method was immunoSEQ multiplex PCR; TCRdb's version includes in-frame clones alone and lacks a portion of them. The sample lists fewer than 200,000 clones, 60% to 75% occurring once. CDR1 SNHLY and CDR2 FYNNEI come from the germline V gene. V shed 6 bases and J 5 bases; nucleotides not matched to a gene: 10. The CDR3 length is 16 residues. Whole-study findings and limits: Among donors, sharing of clonotypes was expected to be affected by sequencing depth. Tissue TCR repertoires likely differ from these blood-only repertoires.

The receptor was derived from a man aged 25 to 40 in good health. Sequences were obtained from memory CD4+ T cells sorted from blood. As to subset: CD45RA-negative fraction. This chain connects TRBV2 to TRBJ2-5; TRBD2 agrees at 12 bases. In DNA form, the CDR3 reads TGTGCCAGCAGGGGACGACTAGCGGGAGAAAGGGAGACCCAGTACTTC. Translated, it gives CASRGRLAGERETQYF.